This T cell receptor (beta chain) was obtained from a study of blood T cell repertoires in COVID-19. Looking at the study overall: Sample material is recorded as cDNA or gDNA derived from T cells, B-cell-depleted T cells, or PBMCs.

Clinical history reported by participants formed the basis on which cohorts were assigned. Germline V gives CDR1 MDHEN, CDR2 SYDVKM. Germline trimming cut 1 base from V and 10 bases from J; bases unmatched to any gene: 6. The CDR3 runs 13 residues. TCRdb's table, derived via immunoSEQ multiplex PCR, lists solely in-frame clones and lacks some. The sample carries fewer than 250,000 clones, 84% recorded once. The receptor was isolated from a young woman who had recovered from COVID-19. The chain has TRBV28 and TRBJ2-5; 7 positions agree with TRBD2. The sample was PBMCs or T cells enriched from blood (not recorded which). The CDR3 loop is CASSLFGGVIQYF. The CDR3 DNA reads as TGTGCCAGCAGTTTATTTGGGGGGGTGATCCAGTACTTC.